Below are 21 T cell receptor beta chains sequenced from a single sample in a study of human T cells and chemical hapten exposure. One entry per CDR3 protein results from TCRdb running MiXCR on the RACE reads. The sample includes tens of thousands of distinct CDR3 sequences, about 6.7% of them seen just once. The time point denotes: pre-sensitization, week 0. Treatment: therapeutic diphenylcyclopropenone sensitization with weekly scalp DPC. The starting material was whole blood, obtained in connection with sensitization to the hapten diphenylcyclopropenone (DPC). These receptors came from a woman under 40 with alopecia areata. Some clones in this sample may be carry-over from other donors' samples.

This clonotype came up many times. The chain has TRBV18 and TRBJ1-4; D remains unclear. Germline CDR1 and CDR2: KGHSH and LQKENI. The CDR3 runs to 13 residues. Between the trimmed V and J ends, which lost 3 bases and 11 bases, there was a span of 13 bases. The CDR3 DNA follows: TGTGCCAGCTCACCTCCCTTGGAAGGGAAACTGTTTTTT. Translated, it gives CASSPPLEGKLFF.

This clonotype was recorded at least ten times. The CDR3 sequence: CASSTFWAGETSAQYF. The CDR3 DNA is TGTGCCAGCAGCACTTTTTGGGCGGGGGAGACCTCGGCGCAGTATTTT. This chain links TRBV5-5 with TRBJ2-3, with 7 nucleotides matching TRBD2. CDR3 length: 16 amino acids. Trimming took 4 bases from V and 10 from J; bases not matched to a gene: 18. CDR1 is SGHKS and CDR2 is YYEKEE in the germline V gene (reference sequence).

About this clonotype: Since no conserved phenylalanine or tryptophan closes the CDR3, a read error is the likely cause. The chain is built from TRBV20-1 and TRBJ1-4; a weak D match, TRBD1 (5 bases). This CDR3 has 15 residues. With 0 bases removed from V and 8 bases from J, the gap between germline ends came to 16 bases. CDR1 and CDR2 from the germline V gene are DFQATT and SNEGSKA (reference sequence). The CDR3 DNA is TGCAGTGCTAGAGATATAAGCAGGGAGGGGGAAAAACTGTTTTTG. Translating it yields CSARDISREGEKLFL.

The CDR3 sequence: CASSLTLAGFQETQYF. In DNA, the CDR3 is TGTGCCAGCAGCTTAACCCTAGCGGGGTTCCAAGAGACCCAGTACTTC. This chain links TRBV7-9 with TRBJ2-5; 9 bases are shared with TRBD2. Germline loops: CDR1 SEHNR, CDR2 FQNEAQ (reference sequence). The J segment lost 1 base and the V segment lost 2 bases, leaving 5 bases of the junction unmatched. The CDR3 has 16 amino acids.

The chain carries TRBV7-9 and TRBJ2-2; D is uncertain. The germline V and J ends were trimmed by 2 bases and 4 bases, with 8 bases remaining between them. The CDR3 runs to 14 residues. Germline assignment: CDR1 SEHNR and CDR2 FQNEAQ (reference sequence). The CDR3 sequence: CASSLCPITGELFF. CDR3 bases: TGTGCCAGCAGCTTATGTCCGATCACCGGGGAGCTGTTTTTT.

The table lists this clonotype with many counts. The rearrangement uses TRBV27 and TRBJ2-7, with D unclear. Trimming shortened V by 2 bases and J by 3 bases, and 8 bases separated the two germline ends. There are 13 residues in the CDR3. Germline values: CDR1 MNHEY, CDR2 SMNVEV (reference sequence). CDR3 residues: CASSLGTHYEQYF. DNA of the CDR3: TGTGCCAGCAGTTTAGGCACGCACTACGAGCAGTACTTC.

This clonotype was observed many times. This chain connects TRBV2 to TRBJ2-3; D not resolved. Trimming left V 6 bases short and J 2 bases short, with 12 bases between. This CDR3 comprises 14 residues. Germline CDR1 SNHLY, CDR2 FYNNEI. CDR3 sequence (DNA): TGTGCCAGCAGCCACGACCCAGCCACAGATACGCAGTATTTT. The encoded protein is CASSHDPATDTQYF.

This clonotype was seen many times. CDR3 DNA sequence: TGTGCCAGCTCACCACGGTTAATGTCACAGGGTGGCGAAGAGACCCAGTACTTC. Translating gives CASSPRLMSQGGEETQYF. V gene TRBV18 combines with J gene TRBJ2-5; D is possibly TRBD1 (6 bases). The CDR3 is made up of 18 amino acids. Trimming took 1 base from V and 3 from J, leaving 21 bases between them. Germline CDR1 is KGHSH and CDR2 is LQKENI.

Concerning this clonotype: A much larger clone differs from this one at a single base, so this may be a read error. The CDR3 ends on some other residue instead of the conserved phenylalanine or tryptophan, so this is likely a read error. CDR3 nucleotides: TGTGCCAGCAGCCAACAGGGGTCCTACAATGAGCAGTTCTCC. Amino acid sequence: CASSQQGSYNEQFS. This chain connects TRBV7-6 to TRBJ2-1; the match to TRBD1 covers 7 bases. V was clipped by 5 bases and J by 1 base; unmatched bases: 2. Germline-derived CDR1 and CDR2 are SGHVS and FNYEAQ. CDR3 length: 14 amino acids.

DNA of the CDR3: TGTGCCAGCAGTTATGACAGATCTTTTAACTATGGCTACACCTTC. Amino acid sequence: CASSYDRSFNYGYTF. The V and J genes are TRBV27 and TRBJ1-2; D is perhaps TRBD1 (5 bases). The CDR3 totals 15 residues. V was clipped by 4 bases and J by 1 base, with 13 bases between them. Germline loops: CDR1 MNHEY, CDR2 SMNVEV (reference sequence).

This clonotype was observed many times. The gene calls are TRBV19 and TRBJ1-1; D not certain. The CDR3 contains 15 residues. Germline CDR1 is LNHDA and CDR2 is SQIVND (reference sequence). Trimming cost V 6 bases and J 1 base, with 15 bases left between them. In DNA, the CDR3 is TGTGCCAGTAGGTCTACACCCAGGAAGAACACTGAAGCTTTCTTT. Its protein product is CASRSTPRKNTEAFF.

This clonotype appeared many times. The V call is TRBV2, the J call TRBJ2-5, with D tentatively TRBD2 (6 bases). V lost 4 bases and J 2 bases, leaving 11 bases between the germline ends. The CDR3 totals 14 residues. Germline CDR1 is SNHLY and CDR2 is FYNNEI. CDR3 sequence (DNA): TGTGCCAGCAGTGGTCCAGGGAGGCAAGAGACCCAGTACTTC. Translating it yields CASSGPGRQETQYF.

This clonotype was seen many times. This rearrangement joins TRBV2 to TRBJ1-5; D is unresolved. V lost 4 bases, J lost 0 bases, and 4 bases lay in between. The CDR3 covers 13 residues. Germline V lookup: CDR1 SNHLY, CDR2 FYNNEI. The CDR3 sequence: CASSGDSNQPQHF. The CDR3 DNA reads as TGTGCCAGCAGTGGTGATAGCAATCAGCCCCAGCATTTT.

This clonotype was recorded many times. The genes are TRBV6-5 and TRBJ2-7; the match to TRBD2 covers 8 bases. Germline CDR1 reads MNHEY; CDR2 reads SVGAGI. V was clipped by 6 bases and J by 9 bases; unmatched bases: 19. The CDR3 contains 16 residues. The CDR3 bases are TGTGCCAGCAGCGGACTGGGACTAGGTTTGGCTGGGGGGCAGTACTTC. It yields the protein CASSGLGLGLAGGQYF.

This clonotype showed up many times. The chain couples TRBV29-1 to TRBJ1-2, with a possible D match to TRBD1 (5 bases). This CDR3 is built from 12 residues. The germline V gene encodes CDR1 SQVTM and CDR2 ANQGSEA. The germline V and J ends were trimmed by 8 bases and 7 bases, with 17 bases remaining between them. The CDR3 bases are TGCAGCACGCAGGACAACCTAAGTGGCTACACCTTC. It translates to CSTQDNLSGYTF.

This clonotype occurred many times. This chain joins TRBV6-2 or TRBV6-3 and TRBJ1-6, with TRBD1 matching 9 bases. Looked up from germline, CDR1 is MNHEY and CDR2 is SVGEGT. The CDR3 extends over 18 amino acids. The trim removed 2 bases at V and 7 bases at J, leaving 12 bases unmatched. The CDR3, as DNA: TGTGCCAGCAGTTACCCTCCGGACAGGGGAAGTAGGAATTCACCCCTCCACTTT. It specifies CASSYPPDRGSRNSPLHF.

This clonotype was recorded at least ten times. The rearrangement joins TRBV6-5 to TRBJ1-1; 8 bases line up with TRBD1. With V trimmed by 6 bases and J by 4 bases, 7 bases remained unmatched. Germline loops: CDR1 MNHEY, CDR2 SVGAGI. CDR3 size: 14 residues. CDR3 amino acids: CASRRDRGTTEAFF. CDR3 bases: TGTGCCAGCAGACGCGACAGGGGTACCACTGAAGCTTTCTTT.

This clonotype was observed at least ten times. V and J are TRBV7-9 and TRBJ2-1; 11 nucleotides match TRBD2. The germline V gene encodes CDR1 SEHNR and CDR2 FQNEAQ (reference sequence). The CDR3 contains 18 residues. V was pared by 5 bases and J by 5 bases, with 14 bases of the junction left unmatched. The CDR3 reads CASSPPLAGGLSDNEQFF. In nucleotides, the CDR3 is TGTGCCAGCAGCCCCCCCCTAGCGGGGGGACTCTCAGACAATGAGCAGTTCTTC.

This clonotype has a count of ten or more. For the CDR3, the DNA is TGTGCCAGCAGTTTAAGTAGCGGCGATACGCAGTATTTT. It yields the protein CASSLSSGDTQYF. The rearrangement uses TRBV12-3 or TRBV12-4 and TRBJ2-3, with a possible D match to TRBD2 (6 bases). The CDR3 is 13 residues long. V lost 2 bases, J lost 6 bases, and 9 bases lay in between.

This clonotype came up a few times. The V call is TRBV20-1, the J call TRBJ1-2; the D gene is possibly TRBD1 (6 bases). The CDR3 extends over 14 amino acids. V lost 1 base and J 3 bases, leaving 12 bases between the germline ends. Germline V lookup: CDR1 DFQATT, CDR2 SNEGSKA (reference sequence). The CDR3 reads CSARGAGDHYGYTF. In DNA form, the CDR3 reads TGCAGTGCTAGAGGCGCAGGGGATCACTATGGCTACACCTTC.

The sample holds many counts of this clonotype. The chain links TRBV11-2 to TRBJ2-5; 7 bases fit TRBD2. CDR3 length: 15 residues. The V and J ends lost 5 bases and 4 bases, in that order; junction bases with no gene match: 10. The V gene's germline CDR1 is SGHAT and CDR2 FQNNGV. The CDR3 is CASSPGRGRAETQYF. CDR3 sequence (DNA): TGTGCCAGCAGCCCCGGCCGGGGGAGGGCAGAGACCCAGTACTTC.